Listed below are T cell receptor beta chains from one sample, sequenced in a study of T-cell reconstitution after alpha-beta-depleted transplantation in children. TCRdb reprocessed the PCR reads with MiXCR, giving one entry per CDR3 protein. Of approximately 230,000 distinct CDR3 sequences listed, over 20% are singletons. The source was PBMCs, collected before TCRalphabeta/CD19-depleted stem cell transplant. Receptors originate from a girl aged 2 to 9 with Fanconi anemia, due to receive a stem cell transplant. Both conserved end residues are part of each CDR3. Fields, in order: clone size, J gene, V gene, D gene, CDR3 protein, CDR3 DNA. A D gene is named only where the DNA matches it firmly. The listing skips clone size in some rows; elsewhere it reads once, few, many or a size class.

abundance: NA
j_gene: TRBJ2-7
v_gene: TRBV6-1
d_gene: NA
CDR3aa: CASSPRGDYHEQYF
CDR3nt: TGTGCCAGCAGTCCCAGGGGGGACTACCACGAGCAGTACTTC

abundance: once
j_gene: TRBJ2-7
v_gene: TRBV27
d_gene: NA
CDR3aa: CASSFQGRYEQYF
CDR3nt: TGTGCCAGCAGTTTTCAGGGAAGATACGAGCAGTACTTC

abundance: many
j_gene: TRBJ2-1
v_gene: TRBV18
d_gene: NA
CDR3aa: CASSHGRNNEQFF
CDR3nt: TGTGCCAGCTCACATGGACGGAACAATGAGCAGTTCTTC

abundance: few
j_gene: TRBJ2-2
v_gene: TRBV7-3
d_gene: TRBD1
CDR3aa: CASSRRDREQTGELFF
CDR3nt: TGTGCCAGCAGTCGCCGGGACAGGGAACAGACCGGGGAGCTGTTTTTT

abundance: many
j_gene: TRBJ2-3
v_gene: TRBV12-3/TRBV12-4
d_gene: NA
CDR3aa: CASSLAHPTDTQYF
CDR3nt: TGTGCCAGCAGTTTGGCCCACCCCACAGATACGCAGTATTTT

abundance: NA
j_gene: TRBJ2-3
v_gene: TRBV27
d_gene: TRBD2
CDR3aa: CANQFGRELTDTQYF
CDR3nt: TGTGCCAACCAATTTGGGCGGGAGTTAACAGATACGCAGTATTTT

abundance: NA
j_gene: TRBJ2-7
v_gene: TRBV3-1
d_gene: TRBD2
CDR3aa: CASSQVVGGPPYEQYF
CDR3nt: TGTGCCAGCAGCCAAGTAGTGGGAGGGCCTCCGTACGAGCAGTACTTC

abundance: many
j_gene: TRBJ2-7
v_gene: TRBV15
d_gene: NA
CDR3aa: CATSRDPQGYYEQYF
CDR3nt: TGTGCCACCAGCAGAGACCCCCAGGGGTACTACGAGCAGTACTTC

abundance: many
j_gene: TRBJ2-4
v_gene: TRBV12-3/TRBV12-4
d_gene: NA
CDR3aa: CASRADGIQYF
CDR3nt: TGTGCCAGCAGGGCCGACGGCATTCAGTACTTC

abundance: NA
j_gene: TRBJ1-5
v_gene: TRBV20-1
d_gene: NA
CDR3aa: CSGDGQPQHF
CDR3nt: TGCAGTGGAGATGGGCAGCCCCAGCATTTT

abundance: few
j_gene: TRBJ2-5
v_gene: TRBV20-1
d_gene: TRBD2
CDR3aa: CSARVSAGGPWETQYF
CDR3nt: TGCAGTGCTAGAGTATCAGCGGGGGGGCCATGGGAGACCCAGTACTTC

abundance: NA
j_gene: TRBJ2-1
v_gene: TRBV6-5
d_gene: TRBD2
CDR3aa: CASSYSWTSGYNEQFF
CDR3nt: TGTGCCAGCAGTTACTCATGGACTAGCGGATACAATGAGCAGTTCTTC

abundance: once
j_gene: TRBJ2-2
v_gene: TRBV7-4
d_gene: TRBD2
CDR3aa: CARSLGPLAGGNTGELFF
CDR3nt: TGTGCCCGCAGCTTAGGTCCACTAGCGGGGGGTAACACCGGGGAGCTGTTTTTT

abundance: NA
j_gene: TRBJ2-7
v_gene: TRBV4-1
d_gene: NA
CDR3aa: CASSPLPDSYEQYF
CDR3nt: TGCGCCAGCAGCCCCCTACCCGACTCCTACGAGCAGTACTTC

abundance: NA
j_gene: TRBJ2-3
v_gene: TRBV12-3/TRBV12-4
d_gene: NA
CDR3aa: CASNPRVPDTQYF
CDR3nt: TGTGCCAGCAACCCCAGAGTCCCAGATACGCAGTATTTT

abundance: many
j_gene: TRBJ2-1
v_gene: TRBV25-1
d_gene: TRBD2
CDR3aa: CASSFASGGNEQFF
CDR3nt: TGTGCCAGCAGTTTCGCTAGCGGAGGCAATGAGCAGTTCTTC

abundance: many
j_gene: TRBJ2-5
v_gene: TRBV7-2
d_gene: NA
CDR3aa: CASSYPRETQYF
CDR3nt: TGTGCCAGCAGCTACCCTCGGGAGACCCAGTACTTC

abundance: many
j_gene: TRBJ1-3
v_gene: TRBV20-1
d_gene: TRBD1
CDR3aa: CSASRDSSGNTIYF
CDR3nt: TGCAGTGCTAGTAGGGACAGCTCTGGAAACACCATATATTTT

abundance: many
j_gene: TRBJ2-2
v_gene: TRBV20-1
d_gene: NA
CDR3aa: CSAVGGNTGELFF
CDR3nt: TGCAGTGCCGTCGGGGGGAACACCGGGGAGCTGTTTTTT

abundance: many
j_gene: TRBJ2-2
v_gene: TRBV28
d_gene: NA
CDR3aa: CASTVGGLNTGELFF
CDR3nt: TGTGCCAGCACCGTGGGAGGTTTGAACACCGGGGAGCTGTTTTTT

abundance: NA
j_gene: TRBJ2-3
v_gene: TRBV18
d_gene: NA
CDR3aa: CASSLRSGEGDTQYF
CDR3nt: TGTGCCAGCTCACTTAGGTCGGGAGAAGGCGATACGCAGTATTTT

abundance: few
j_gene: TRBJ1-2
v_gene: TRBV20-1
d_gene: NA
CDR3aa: CSARWGEGYGYTF
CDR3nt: TGCAGTGCTAGATGGGGTGAGGGCTATGGCTACACCTTC

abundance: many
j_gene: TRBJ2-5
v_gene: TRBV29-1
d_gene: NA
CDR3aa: CSVGTTGLETQYF
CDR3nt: TGCAGCGTCGGAACTACAGGGTTGGAGACCCAGTACTTC

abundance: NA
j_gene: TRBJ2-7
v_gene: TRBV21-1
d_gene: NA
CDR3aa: CASTLGTQSSYEQYF
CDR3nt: TGTGCCAGCACCCTCGGGACCCAAAGCTCCTACGAGCAGTACTTC

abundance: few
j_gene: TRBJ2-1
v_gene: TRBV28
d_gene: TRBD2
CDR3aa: CATRTSGNYGDEQFF
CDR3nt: TGTGCCACCCGGACTAGCGGGAATTACGGTGATGAGCAGTTCTTC

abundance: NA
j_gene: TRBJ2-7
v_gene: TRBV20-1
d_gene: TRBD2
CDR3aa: CSASKLAYYEQYF
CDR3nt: TGCAGTGCTAGCAAACTAGCGTACTACGAGCAGTACTTC

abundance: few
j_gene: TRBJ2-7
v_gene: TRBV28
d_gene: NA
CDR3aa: CASSSRDDSYEQYF
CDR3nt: TGTGCCAGCAGTTCCAGGGATGATTCCTACGAGCAGTACTTC

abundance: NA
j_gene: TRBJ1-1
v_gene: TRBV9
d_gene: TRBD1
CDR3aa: CASSVSSRAGTGGEAFF
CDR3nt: TGTGCCAGCAGCGTATCATCCCGCGCCGGGACAGGGGGCGAGGCTTTCTTT

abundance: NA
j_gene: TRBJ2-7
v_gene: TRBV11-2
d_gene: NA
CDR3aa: CASSLPPDGGILDYEQYF
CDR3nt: TGTGCCAGCAGCTTACCCCCCGACGGCGGTATCCTCGACTACGAGCAGTACTTC

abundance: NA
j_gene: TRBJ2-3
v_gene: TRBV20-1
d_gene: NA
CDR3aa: CSAATAVTDTQYF
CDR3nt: TGCAGTGCTGCAACCGCGGTAACAGATACGCAGTATTTT

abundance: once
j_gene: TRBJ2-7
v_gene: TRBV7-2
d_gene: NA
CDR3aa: CASSLVSAYYEQYF
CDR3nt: TGTGCCAGCAGCTTAGTTTCCGCCTACTACGAGCAGTACTTC

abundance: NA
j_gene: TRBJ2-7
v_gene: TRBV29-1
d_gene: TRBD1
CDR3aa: CSVGDRPYEQYF
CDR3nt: TGCAGCGTGGGGGACAGACCCTACGAGCAGTACTTC

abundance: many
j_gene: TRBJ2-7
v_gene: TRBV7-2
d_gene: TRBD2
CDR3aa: CASRQLAGPGEQYF
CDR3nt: TGTGCCAGCAGACAACTAGCGGGGCCGGGTGAGCAGTACTTC

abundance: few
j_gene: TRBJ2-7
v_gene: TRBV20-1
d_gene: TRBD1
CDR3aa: CSARETGVGEQYF
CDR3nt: TGCAGTGCTAGAGAGACAGGGGTGGGCGAGCAGTACTTC

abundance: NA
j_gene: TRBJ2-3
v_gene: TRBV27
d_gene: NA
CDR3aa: CASMIRGGLFF
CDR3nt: TGTGCCAGCATGATTCGTGGTGGCCTTTTCTTT

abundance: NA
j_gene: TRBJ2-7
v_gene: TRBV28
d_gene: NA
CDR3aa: CASSLSGEIYEQYF
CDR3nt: TGTGCCAGCAGTTTATCAGGGGAGATTTACGAGCAGTACTTC

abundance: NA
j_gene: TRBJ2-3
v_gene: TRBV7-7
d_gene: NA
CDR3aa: CATPSRLRSDTQYF
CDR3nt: TGTGCCACCCCATCTCGGCTCAGATCAGATACGCAGTATTTT

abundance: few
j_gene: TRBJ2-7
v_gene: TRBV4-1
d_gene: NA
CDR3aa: CASSQDPGISHSYEQYF
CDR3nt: TGCGCCAGCAGCCAAGATCCGGGCATTTCACACTCCTACGAGCAGTACTTC

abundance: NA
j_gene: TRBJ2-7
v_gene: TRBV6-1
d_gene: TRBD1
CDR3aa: CASSAHRDRADEQYF
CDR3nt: TGTGCCAGCAGTGCCCACCGGGACAGGGCTGACGAGCAGTACTTC

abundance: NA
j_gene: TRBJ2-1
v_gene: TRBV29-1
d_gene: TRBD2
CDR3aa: CSPQGLAGGEQFF
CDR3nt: TGCAGCCCCCAGGGGTTAGCGGGGGGTGAGCAGTTCTTC

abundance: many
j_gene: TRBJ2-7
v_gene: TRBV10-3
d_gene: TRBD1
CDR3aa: CAISGPGGYEQYF
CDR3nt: TGTGCCATCAGTGGGCCAGGGGGCTACGAGCAGTACTTC

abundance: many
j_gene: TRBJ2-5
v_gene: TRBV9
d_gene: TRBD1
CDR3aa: CASSVEDRGGQETQYF
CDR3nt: TGTGCCAGCAGCGTAGAGGACAGGGGGGGACAAGAGACCCAGTACTTC

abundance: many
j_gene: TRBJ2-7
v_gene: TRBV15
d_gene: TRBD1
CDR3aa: CATGDRGTYEQYF
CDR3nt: TGTGCCACCGGGGACAGGGGAACCTACGAGCAGTACTTC

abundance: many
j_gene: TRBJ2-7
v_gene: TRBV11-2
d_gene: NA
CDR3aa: CASSFGGRRTYEQYF
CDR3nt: TGTGCCAGCAGCTTCGGAGGTCGGCGCACCTACGAGCAGTACTTC

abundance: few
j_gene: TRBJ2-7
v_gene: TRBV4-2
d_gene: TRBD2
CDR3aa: CASSQGPAGDPYEQYF
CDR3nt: TGTGCCAGCAGCCAAGGACCCGCGGGAGACCCCTACGAGCAGTACTTC

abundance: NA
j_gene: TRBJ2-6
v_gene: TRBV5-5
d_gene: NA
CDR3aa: CASSSVAGANVLTF
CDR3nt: TGTGCCAGCAGCTCGGTAGCCGGGGCCAACGTCCTGACTTTC

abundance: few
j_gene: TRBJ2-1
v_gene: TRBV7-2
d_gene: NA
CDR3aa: CASSLVLPWRFF
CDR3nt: TGTGCCAGCAGCTTAGTTCTCCCCTGGCGGTTCTTC

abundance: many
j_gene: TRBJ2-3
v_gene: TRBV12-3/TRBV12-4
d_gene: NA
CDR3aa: CASSFEADPSTDTQYF
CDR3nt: TGTGCCAGCAGTTTCGAAGCGGACCCTAGCACAGATACGCAGTATTTT

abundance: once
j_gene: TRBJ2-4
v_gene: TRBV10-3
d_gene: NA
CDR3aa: CAISESTPENIQYF
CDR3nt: TGTGCCATCAGTGAGTCGACTCCTGAAAACATTCAGTACTTC

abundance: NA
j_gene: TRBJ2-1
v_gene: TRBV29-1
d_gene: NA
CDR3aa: CSVEEGGRGAYNEQFF
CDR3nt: TGCAGCGTTGAAGAGGGGGGGCGGGGCGCTTACAATGAGCAGTTCTTC